This T cell receptor beta chain was sequenced during a study of identical twins. The V and J ends lost 2 bases and 5 bases, in that order; junction bases with no gene match: 6. This CDR3 region has 15 residues. General study points: Researchers caution that invariant MAIT and iNKT cells could partly confound zero-insertion analyses. Memory repertoires showed no such pattern, whereas abundant cord blood beta clonotypes carried fewer insertions. Models predicted less out-of-frame TCR alpha sharing in monozygotic twins than was found.

There are a few counts of this clonotype. What it recognizes is unknown. After template switching added a universal primer site, the resulting cDNA carried unique molecular identifiers. One entry per CDR3 protein results from TCRdb running MiXCR on the 5' RACE reads. Among roughly 1.6 million distinct CDR3 sequences listed, roughly 35% were seen once. Specimen: cord blood. The TCR originated in a newborn girl in good health. The chain recombines TRBV12-3 or TRBV12-4 with TRBJ2-3; TRBD2 matches 8 bases. This CDR3 reads CASSLPAGVIDTQYF. The CDR3 DNA follows: TGTGCCAGCAGTTTACCAGCGGGAGTCATAGATACGCAGTATTTT.